This T cell receptor beta chain was observed in a study of blood T cell repertoires in COVID-19. Study in general: Whether acute or convalescent, the COVID-19 samples came from the United States, Italy and Spain. PBMCs, B-cell-depleted T cells, or T cells were the source of the cDNA or gDNA that made up the material.

This table comes from immunoSEQ multiplex PCR, and its TCRdb copy is limited to in-frame clones, with some not included. Here the sample spans fewer than 250,000 clones, over 80% being singletons. Germline CDR1 is SGHRS and CDR2 is YFSETQ. There are 15 residues in the CDR3. Trimming at V came to 4 bases and at J to 6 bases, leaving 9 bases not matched to a gene. Assignments of participants to cohorts depended upon their own reported clinical history. A COVID-19 case was met by exposed participants within 2 weeks before study entry. This chain uses TRBV5-1 with TRBJ2-3; TRBD2 matches at 9 bases. This TCR was recovered from a man aged 45-65 years who had been exposed to COVID-19. The sequencing sample was made of PBMCs or T cells enriched from blood (not recorded which). This CDR3 is CASSLNGLAPDTQYF. Here the CDR3 DNA reads TGCGCCAGCAGCCTTAACGGACTAGCGCCTGATACGCAGTATTTT.